These 30 T cell receptor beta chains were all obtained from the same sample, sequenced in a study of technical replicates of blood from several donors (dated by TCRdb to 2016 to 2017). The library was prepared using the immunoSEQ multiplex PCR assay. Held by TCRdb, this immuneACCESS table contains in-frame sequences only and omits some clones. Under half of the omission traces to an unresolved V gene where checked; the cause of the rest is unknown. This sample lists 80,000 to 95,000 clones; about 90% were detected once. The ten largest clones add up to roughly 0.28% of the sample. The sequenced material came from T cells isolated from PBMCs. The receptor source for this set is a human donor in good health.

Remarks on this clone: Relative to the germline gene, one junction end is altered; a read error may explain this. This chain links TRBV7-7 with TRBJ2-1; 8 bases map to TRBD2. Germline CDR1 is SSHAT and CDR2 is FNYEAQ (reference sequence). The CDR3 loop spans 18 amino acids. CDR3 protein: CASSFQPQRGSSYNEQFF. The CDR3 DNA sequence: TGTGCTAGCAGCTTTCAACCACAGCGGGGGAGCTCCTACAATGAGCAGTTCTTC.

The CDR3, as DNA: TGCGCCAGCAGTAACTTACGGGACAAGAGGGACAATGAGCAGTTCTTC. This codes for CASSNLRDKRDNEQFF. This sequence joins TRBV10-1 and TRBJ2-1; tentatively, D is TRBD1 (6 bases). The V gene lost 5 bases and the J gene lost 5 bases, with 19 bases spanning the gap. The CDR3 loop spans 16 amino acids. The germline CDR1 and CDR2 sequences are WNHNN and SYGVQD (reference sequence).

The chain's CDR3 is CASMDPTSPYSSYNEQFF. The CDR3 bases are TGTGCCAGCATGGACCCGACTAGCCCTTACAGCTCCTACAATGAGCAGTTCTTC. The genes are TRBV27 and TRBJ2-1; 7 positions match TRBD2. The CDR3 length is 18 residues. CDR1 and CDR2 from the germline V gene are MNHEY and SMNVEV (reference sequence). Trimming removed 7 bases from V and 0 bases from J; junction bases left unmatched: 15.

This clone has a single count. The chain joins TRBV25-1 to TRBJ2-2, with D hard to call. This CDR3 contains 13 residues. Germline V lookup: CDR1 MGHDK, CDR2 SYGVNS. V shed 7 bases and J shed 1 base, with 7 bases lying between them. CDR3 residues: CASTYRNTGELFF. The CDR3 DNA follows: TGTGCCAGCACCTACAGGAACACCGGGGAGCTGTTTTTT.

V gene TRBV4-1 combines with J gene TRBJ2-1; possible D gene TRBD2, 5 bases. The CDR3 is 12 amino acids. Germline V gene lookup returns CDR1 MGHRA and CDR2 YSYEKL. V lost 6 bases to trimming and J lost 8 bases, with 11 bases between them. The CDR3 protein is CASSSPGDEQFF. The CDR3 bases are TGCGCCAGCAGTTCGCCCGGGGATGAGCAGTTCTTC.

The CDR3 is CASSPDRASYNEQFF. The CDR3 region has the DNA TGTGCCAGCAGCCCCGACAGGGCCTCATACAATGAGCAGTTCTTC. This chain uses TRBV5-4 with TRBJ2-1; 7 bases are shared with TRBD1. The length of the CDR3 is 15 residues. The germline CDR1 and CDR2 sequences are SGHNT and YYREEE (reference sequence). Germline trimming cut 4 bases from V and 4 bases from J; bases unmatched to any gene: 8.

The gene calls are TRBV6-5 and TRBJ2-1; the match to TRBD2 covers 7 bases. The germline CDR1 and CDR2 sequences are MNHEY and SVGAGI. The junction had 9 bases not matched to a gene; V was cut back by 4 bases and J by 6 bases. This CDR3 is built from 15 residues. CDR3: CASSSPSSGSNEQFF. The DNA for the CDR3 is TGTGCCAGCAGTTCCCCTTCTAGCGGAAGCAATGAGCAGTTCTTC.

The gene calls are TRBV5-1 and TRBJ2-7, with 7 bases fitting TRBD2. This CDR3 has 14 residues. Trimming removed 2 bases from V and 3 bases from J; junction bases left unmatched: 5. Germline V gives CDR1 SGHRS, CDR2 YFSETQ. The CDR3 sequence: CASSLWGGDYEQYF. CDR3 coding DNA: TGCGCCAGCAGCTTATGGGGGGGGGACTACGAGCAGTACTTC.

This clone was recorded once. The chain joins TRBV2 to TRBJ1-2; TRBD1 might be the D (5 bases). V lost 2 bases and J lost 4, with 11 bases in between. Germline V gives CDR1 SNHLY, CDR2 FYNNEI. The CDR3 has 14 amino acids. DNA of the CDR3: TGTGCCAGCAGTGAAAAAGGCAGGGCCTATGGCTACACCTTC. Protein: CASSEKGRAYGYTF.

The V gene is TRBV6-5, the J gene TRBJ2-3, with a possible D match to TRBD2 (6 bases). The CDR3 consists of 15 residues. CDR1 MNHEY and CDR2 SVGAGI come from the germline V gene. With 0 bases removed from V and 6 bases from J, the gap between germline ends came to 13 bases. CDR3 sequence: CASSYSGGLQDTQYF. The CDR3 DNA reads TGTGCCAGCAGTTACTCAGGAGGGCTCCAGGATACGCAGTATTTT.

The rearrangement uses TRBV4-2 and TRBJ2-6; TRBD1 agrees at 7 bases. The CDR3 is 20 residues long. The V gene end was trimmed by 2 bases and the J gene end by 0 bases; junction bases not matched to a gene: 13. The V gene's germline CDR1 is LGHNA and CDR2 YNFKEQ. The CDR3 bases are TGTGCCAGCAGCCAACGCCACGGGACAGACTTGATCTCTGGGGCCAACGTCCTGACTTTC. As protein: CASSQRHGTDLISGANVLTF.

The chain recombines TRBV4-1 with TRBJ2-1; 12 positions match TRBD2. The germline gives CDR1 MGHRA, CDR2 YSYEKL. V lost 6 bases and J lost 7; bases outside the gene matches: 4. The CDR3 length is 14 residues. The CDR3 DNA reads as TGCGCCAGCAGGACGACTAGCGGGAGAAATGAGCAGTTCTTC. This sequence encodes CASRTTSGRNEQFF.

The V gene is TRBV9, the J gene TRBJ2-5; maybe TRBD2 (5 bases). The CDR3 length is 15 residues. Germline lookup yields CDR1 SGDLS and CDR2 YYNGEE. Trimming stripped 0 bases from V and 0 bases from J, with 9 bases between. The CDR3, as DNA: TGTGCCAGCAGCGTAGCTACGAGGGACCAAGAGACCCAGTACTTC. Amino acids: CASSVATRDQETQYF.

CDR3 coding DNA: TGTGCCAGCAGTGCTAGCGGGAGGGCCGGGGAGACCCAGTACTTC. Amino acids: CASSASGRAGETQYF. The chain has TRBV6-4 and TRBJ2-5, with 12 bases that match TRBD2. Germline V gene data show CDR1 as MRHNA and CDR2 as SNTAGT. V shed 4 bases, J shed 5 bases, and the junction held 5 bases outside the gene matches. This CDR3 spans 15 amino acids.

This chain links TRBV6-6 with TRBJ1-5; TRBD1 might be the D (5 bases). Trimming shortened V by 10 bases and J by 3 bases, and 16 bases separated the two germline ends. This CDR3 is built from 14 residues. The germline CDR1 and CDR2 sequences are MNHNY and SVGAGI (reference sequence). DNA of the CDR3: TGTGCCACACAAGGGGAGGCCTTCAATCAGCCCCAGCATTTT. Translated: CATQGEAFNQPQHF.

The chain recombines TRBV4-1 with TRBJ2-2, with D possibly TRBD1 on 6 matching bases. The germline V gene has CDR1 MGHRA and CDR2 YSYEKL. CDR3 size: 16 residues. V dropped 6 bases and J dropped 4 bases, with 18 bases sitting between them. The DNA of the CDR3 is TGCGCCAGCAGAGATGTGCGACAGGAACTCACCGGGGAGCTGTTTTTT. This encodes CASRDVRQELTGELFF.

The rearrangement joins TRBV7-6 to TRBJ1-1; the D gene is possibly TRBD1 (5 bases). This CDR3 contains 14 residues. The V end lost 5 bases, the J end lost 1 base, and 11 bases lay between the germline ends. Germline V CDR1 and CDR2: SGHVS, FNYEAQ. CDR3 region: CASSPDDRNTEAFF. The CDR3 bases are TGTGCCAGCAGCCCTGATGACAGGAACACTGAAGCTTTCTTT.

The chain employs TRBV9 and TRBJ1-3; D not resolved. Trimming took 3 bases from V and 2 from J, leaving 12 bases between them. CDR1 and CDR2 from the germline V gene are SGDLS and YYNGEE. This CDR3 is built from 15 residues. CDR3 bases: TGTGCCAGCAGCGCCCGAGACAACCCTGGAAACACCATATATTTT. Amino acids: CASSARDNPGNTIYF.

The V call is TRBV6-1, the J call TRBJ2-1, with D uncertain. This CDR3 comprises 15 residues. Germline V lookup: CDR1 MNHNS, CDR2 SASEGT. The V end lost 0 bases, the J end lost 4 bases, and 10 bases lay between the germline ends. CDR3 in amino acids: CASSEARFTYNEQFF. CDR3 sequence (DNA): TGTGCCAGCAGTGAAGCCAGGTTTACTTACAATGAGCAGTTCTTC.

This clone turned up a few times. The chain uses TRBV20-1 and TRBJ1-1; 11 nucleotides match TRBD1. CDR1 and CDR2 from the germline V gene are DFQATT and SNEGSKA (reference sequence). Trimming at V came to 4 bases and at J to 11 bases, leaving 3 bases not matched to a gene. CDR3 size: 11 residues. CDR3 nucleotide sequence: TGCAGTGCTACCTGGGACAGGGGGGCTTTCTTT. It specifies CSATWDRGAFF.

The chain carries TRBV10-1 and TRBJ2-2; 10 bases are shared with TRBD2. With V trimmed by 4 bases and J by 7 bases, 6 bases remained unmatched. CDR3 length: 15 amino acids. Germline lookup yields CDR1 WNHNN and CDR2 SYGVQD (reference sequence). The chain's CDR3 is CASSASGRVGGELFF. The DNA of the CDR3 is TGCGCCAGCAGTGCAAGCGGGAGGGTCGGCGGGGAGCTGTTTTTT.

The CDR3 here is CASSPRTGLNEQFF. The CDR3 coding sequence is TGTGCCAGCTCACCAAGGACTGGCCTGAATGAGCAGTTCTTC. The rearrangement links TRBV18 to TRBJ2-1, with D possibly TRBD2 on 5 matching bases. V lost 2 bases to trimming and J lost 7 bases, with 12 bases between them. Germline V gene lookup returns CDR1 KGHSH and CDR2 LQKENI. This CDR3 comprises 14 residues.

The chain links TRBV6-1 to TRBJ2-7; D may be TRBD2 (6 bases). Per the germline V gene, CDR1 is MNHNS and CDR2 is SASEGT. V was clipped by 3 bases and J by 3 bases, with 9 bases between them. The CDR3 has 13 residues. Here the CDR3 DNA reads TGTGCCAGCAGTGACAGGGAGGACTACGAGCAGTACTTC. Its translation: CASSDREDYEQYF.

The chain joins TRBV6-1 to TRBJ2-7; D is possibly TRBD2 (5 bases). The CDR3 has 13 residues. Germline lookup yields CDR1 MNHNS and CDR2 SASEGT. The V gene lost 6 bases and the J gene lost 2 bases, with 11 bases spanning the gap. CDR3 protein: CASSDGMTYEQYF. The CDR3 region has the DNA TGTGCCAGCAGCGACGGGATGACCTACGAGCAGTACTTC.

This clone showed up just a few times. This sequence joins TRBV30 and TRBJ1-1, with D tentatively TRBD1 (5 bases). The CDR3 has 13 amino acids. CDR1 GTSNPN and CDR2 SVGIG come from the germline V gene (reference sequence). V was clipped by 3 bases and J by 2 bases, with 10 bases between them. The chain's CDR3 is CAWSVWGNTEAFF. The CDR3 DNA reads TGTGCCTGGAGCGTTTGGGGCAACACTGAAGCTTTCTTT.

This chain joins TRBV10-3 and TRBJ2-1; 9 bases line up with TRBD1. The CDR3 sequence is 22 residues long. V dropped 0 bases and J dropped 7; count of bases not matched to a gene: 25. CDR1 is ENHRY, CDR2 SYGVKD, per germline. CDR3 in amino acids: CAISESVLRTGGILEFGNEQFF. As DNA, the CDR3 is TGTGCCATCAGTGAGTCAGTTCTACGTACAGGGGGCATATTAGAGTTCGGGAATGAGCAGTTCTTC.

The chain employs TRBV10-3 and TRBJ1-1; D gene uncertain. Trimming cost V 1 base and J 1 base, with 10 bases left between them. The V gene's germline CDR1 is ENHRY and CDR2 SYGVKD. The CDR3 is 15 amino acids. The CDR3: CAISELVQKNTEAFF. DNA of the CDR3: TGTGCCATCAGTGAGTTGGTACAAAAGAACACTGAAGCTTTCTTT.

The rearrangement uses TRBV28 and TRBJ1-1; 8 bases line up with TRBD1. J gave up 4 bases and V 6 bases, and 7 bases lay outside the gene matches. CDR1 and CDR2 (germline): MDHEN, SYDVKM. The CDR3 spans 14 residues. This CDR3 reads CASSVADRATEAFF. The DNA of the CDR3 is TGTGCCAGCAGCGTGGCGGACAGGGCCACTGAAGCTTTCTTT.

V gene TRBV2 combines with J gene TRBJ1-2, with D perhaps TRBD1 (5 bases). Deletions cut 9 bases from V and 8 bases from J, with 28 bases between. This CDR3 has 16 amino acids. Germline V lookup: CDR1 SNHLY, CDR2 FYNNEI. CDR3 nucleotide sequence: TGTGCCAGTTCCCCCGGGTGGAGGGGCTCGGGGTGGGGCTACACCTTC. Protein sequence: CASSPGWRGSGWGYTF.

V usage is TRBV7-6 and J usage is TRBJ2-7; 8 nucleotides align to TRBD1. Trimming removed 4 bases from V and 4 bases from J; junction bases left unmatched: 9. This CDR3 has 15 amino acids. CDR1 and CDR2 from the germline V gene are SGHVS and FNYEAQ. The DNA of the CDR3 is TGTGCCAGCAGCTCCGGACAGGGATTGGAATACGAGCAGTACTTC. It is translated as CASSSGQGLEYEQYF. Variable domain in full (rest from reference TRBV7-6 and TRBJ2-7): GAGVSQSPRYKVTKRGQDVALRCDPISGHVSLYWYRQALGQGPEFLTYFNYEAQQDKSGLPNDRFSAERPEGSISTLTIQRTEQRDSAMYRCASSSGQGLEYEQYFGPGTRLTVT.